The rows below give T cell receptor beta chains drawn from one sample of a study of T cell responses to AZD1222 COVID-19 vaccine. Some clones are missing from TCRdb's copy, which holds only in-frame ones; the method was immunoSEQ multiplex PCR. This sample has around 110,000 clones, with around nine tenths found just once. The sample consisted of peripheral blood, taken on day 0 of AZD1222 vaccination. These receptors originate from an adult in good health. Both conserved end residues are trimmed from each CDR3. Each record gives: V gene, J gene, CDR3 protein.

TRBV30	TRBJ1-6	AWSDRSDNSPLH
TRBV5-1	TRBJ2-1	ASSLGGSSYNEQF
TRBV30	TRBJ1-3	AWSVGGSGNTIY
TRBV5-1	TRBJ1-2	ASSLGTNYGYT
TRBV3-1/TRBV3-2	TRBJ1-4	ASSQDLGESSINEKLF
TRBV27	TRBJ2-1	ASSSRAPNEQF
TRBV2	TRBJ1-5	ASSSSLRGQPQH
TRBV30	TRBJ1-5	AWSVAGVESIQPQH
TRBV7-7	TRBJ2-2	ASSLNPGYVDTGELF
TRBV2	TRBJ1-5	ASSGDRDRGLLNQPQH
TRBV6-1	TRBJ1-5	ASSEARTVSNQPQH
TRBV1	TRBJ1-4	TSSQEGTGKATNEKLF
TRBV3-1/TRBV3-2	TRBJ2-1	ASRRAGGGEQF
TRBV7-9	TRBJ1-1	ASSKNGQGGTEAF
TRBV5-6	TRBJ2-2	ASSRYNSGTGELF
TRBV19	TRBJ1-4	ASSIPLGGFNEKLF
TRBV7-9	TRBJ1-3	ASSLWTGAGGNTIY
TRBV4-1	TRBJ1-5	ASSQEGDNNQPQH
TRBV11-3	TRBJ1-1	ASSLSRFGTEAF
TRBV6-2/TRBV6-3	TRBJ2-2	ASSHPVQIANTGELF
TRBV7-9	TRBJ2-7	ASSPPGTAGWYEQY
TRBV27	TRBJ1-4	ASSCHRGSEKLF
TRBV12-3/TRBV12-4	TRBJ1-2	ASSPDGGGYT
TRBV6-2/TRBV6-3	TRBJ2-3	ASSYAAGNPDTQY
TRBV6-2/TRBV6-3	TRBJ1-1	ASSYMALGNTEAF
TRBV7-9	TRBJ1-5	ASSSGRLGDQPQH
TRBV7-9	TRBJ2-3	ASTTGGSGTDTQY
TRBV3-1/TRBV3-2	TRBJ2-2	ASSPLAANTGELF
TRBV24-1	TRBJ2-5	ATSPTGSGTQY
TRBV5-1	TRBJ1-5	ASSLAPGNRQPQH
TRBV19	TRBJ2-5	ACSGTGGSRTQY
TRBV19	TRBJ1-2	ASSPGTAKYGYT
TRBV9	TRBJ1-5	ASSPGGQPNQPQH
TRBV3-1/TRBV3-2	TRBJ2-1	ASSQEGVNEQF
TRBV27	TRBJ2-7	ASSLPDSYIS
TRBV18	TRBJ1-1	ASSRDRSMNTEAF
TRBV2	TRBJ2-3	ASGTGGGGLADTQY
TRBV5-8	TRBJ2-3	ASSFLDTDTQY
TRBV27	TRBJ1-1	ASSLWEPGNTEAF